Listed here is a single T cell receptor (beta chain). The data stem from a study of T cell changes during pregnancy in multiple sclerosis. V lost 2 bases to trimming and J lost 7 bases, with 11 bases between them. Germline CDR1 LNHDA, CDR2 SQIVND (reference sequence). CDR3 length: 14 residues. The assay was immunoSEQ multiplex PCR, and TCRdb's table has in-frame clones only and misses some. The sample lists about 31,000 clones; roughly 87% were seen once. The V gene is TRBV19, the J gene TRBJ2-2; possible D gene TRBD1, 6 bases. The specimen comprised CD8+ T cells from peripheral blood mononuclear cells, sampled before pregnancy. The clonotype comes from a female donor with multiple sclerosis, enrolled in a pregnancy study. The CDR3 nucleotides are TGTGCCAGTAGTATACAGGGGAAGGTCGGGGAGCTGTTTTTT. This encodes CASSIQGKVGELFF. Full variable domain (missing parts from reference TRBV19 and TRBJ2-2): DGGITQSPKYLFRKEGQNVTLSCEQNLNHDAMYWYRQDPGQGLRLIYYSQIVNDFQKGDIAEGYSVSREKKESFPLTVTSAQKNPTAFYLCASSIQGKVGELFFGEGSRLTVL.